This entry lists 26 T cell receptor beta chains sequenced from one sample in a study of blood T cell repertoires in COVID-19. The repertoire was sequenced with immunoSEQ multiplex PCR; TCRdb's copy has only in-frame clones and lacks some. The data show around 700,000 clones, more than 80% seen once. Input material: peripheral blood. These TCRs come from a woman younger than 35 with acute or convalescent COVID-19.

The V gene is TRBV9, the J gene TRBJ2-3; D is unclear. The CDR3 consists of 13 residues. From germline, CDR1 is SGDLS and CDR2 YYNGEE. The V end lost 7 bases, the J end lost 2 bases, and 11 bases lay between the germline ends. DNA for the CDR3: TGTGCCAGCGAGGCAGAGGACACAGATACGCAGTATTTT. It is translated as CASEAEDTDTQYF.

V and J are TRBV12-5 and TRBJ1-2; D is perhaps TRBD1 (5 bases). Germline CDR1 LGHNT, CDR2 FRNRAP. The CDR3 loop spans 14 amino acids. V shed 3 bases and J shed 8 bases, with 16 bases lying between them. The CDR3 DNA reads as TGTGCTAGTGGTTTTGGGGCCACTCGGATAGGCTACACCTTC. Amino acids: CASGFGATRIGYTF. The whole variable domain, remainder taken from reference TRBV12-5 and TRBJ1-2, is DARVTQTPRHKVTEMGQEVTMRCQPILGHNTVFWYRQTMMQGLELLAYFRNRAPLDDSGMPKDRFSAEMPDATLATLKIQPSEPRDSAVYFCASGFGATRIGYTFGSGTRLTVV.

V usage is TRBV4-1 and J usage is TRBJ1-2; 7 nucleotides align to TRBD1. The CDR3 consists of 15 residues. The V segment lost 1 base and the J segment 4 bases; nucleotides outside the gene matches: 6. Germline V gene data show CDR1 as MGHRA and CDR2 as YSYEKL. DNA of the CDR3: TGCGCCAGCAGCCAAGGAAATGACAGGGTCTATGGCTACACCTTC. Its translation is CASSQGNDRVYGYTF.

V gene TRBV6-1 combines with J gene TRBJ2-1, with a tentative D call TRBD2 (6 bases). Trimming left V 1 base short and J 0 bases short, with 10 bases between. The germline V gene encodes CDR1 MNHNS and CDR2 SASEGT. The CDR3 runs 16 residues. CDR3 amino acids: CASSEGAGSSYNEQFF. CDR3 nucleotides: TGTGCCAGCAGTGAAGGGGCCGGGAGCTCCTACAATGAGCAGTTCTTC.

The rearrangement links TRBV5-5 to TRBJ1-4, with D possibly being TRBD1 (6 bases). Trimming took 8 bases from V and 4 from J, leaving 9 bases between them. The CDR3 runs 12 residues. Germline CDR1 and CDR2: SGHKS and YYEKEE (reference sequence). The CDR3 region is CASTGNNEKLFF. The CDR3 nucleotides are TGTGCCAGTACAGGGAATAATGAAAAACTGTTTTTT.

In this sample, this clone turned up once. The chain links TRBV23-1 to TRBJ1-1; D gene unclear. Being an ORF, TRBV23-1 has a function that is uncertain. V dropped 6 bases and J dropped 5 bases, with 10 bases sitting between them. The CDR3 consists of 12 residues. This chain's CDR3 is CASRRGGTEAFF. In DNA form, the CDR3 reads TGCGCCAGCAGGCGGGGAGGAACTGAAGCTTTCTTT.

The chain has TRBV5-4 and TRBJ2-1; a possible D gene is TRBD1 (6 bases). Per germline, CDR1 SGHNT and CDR2 YYREEE (reference sequence). Trimming cost V 4 bases and J 5 bases, with 13 bases left between them. The CDR3 contains 14 residues. The CDR3: CASSPGNRDNEQFF. CDR3 coding DNA: TGTGCCAGCAGCCCAGGGAACAGGGACAATGAGCAGTTCTTC. Drawing the rest from reference TRBV5-4 and TRBJ2-1, the complete variable domain is ETGVTQSPTHLIKTRGQQVTLRCSSQSGHNTVSWYQQALGQGPQFIFQYYREEENGRGNFPPRFSGLQFPNYSSELNVNALELDDSALYLCASSPGNRDNEQFFGPGTRLTVL.

The V gene is TRBV5-5, the J gene TRBJ2-7, with TRBD1 as a possible D gene (6 bases). Germline assignment: CDR1 SGHKS and CDR2 YYEKEE (reference sequence). The CDR3 is made up of 12 amino acids. The CDR3 here is CAKRGHRREQYF. The CDR3 bases are TGTGCTAAGAGGGGACACCGGAGGGAGCAGTACTTC. The full variable domain, with the rest looked up from reference TRBV5-5 and TRBJ2-7, is DAGVTQSPTHLIKTRGQQVTLRCSPISGHKSVSWYQQVLGQGPQFIFQYYEKEERGRGNFPDRFSARQFPNYSSELNVNALLLGDSALYLCAKRGHRREQYFGPGTRLTVT.

This sequence joins TRBV19 and TRBJ1-2, with D possibly being TRBD1 (5 bases). The CDR3 length is 15 residues. V was cut by 3 bases and J by 4 bases, with 15 bases left in between. CDR1 is LNHDA and CDR2 is SQIVND in the germline V gene (reference sequence). CDR3 sequence (DNA): TGTGCCAGTAGTATCCCCAGCAGGGAGGTCTATGGCTACACCTTC. Translated, it gives CASSIPSREVYGYTF.

The genes are TRBV13 and TRBJ1-4; D remains ambiguous. The CDR3 has 13 amino acids. Looked up from germline, CDR1 is PRHDT and CDR2 is FYEKMQ (reference sequence). The V gene lost 5 bases and the J gene lost 5 bases, with 9 bases spanning the gap. DNA of the CDR3: TGTGCCAGCAGCCCTTCCCCCAATGAAAAACTGTTTTTT. Its protein product is CASSPSPNEKLFF.

The chain joins TRBV29-1 to TRBJ1-2; D is possibly TRBD1 (6 bases). The germline gives CDR1 SQVTM, CDR2 ANQGSEA. V was trimmed by 6 bases and J by 7 bases, leaving 18 bases between them. The CDR3 totals 13 residues. CDR3 nucleotides: TGCAGCGTCTCAACAGGGACCTCGGGTGGCTACACCTTC. It yields the protein CSVSTGTSGGYTF.

The rearrangement links TRBV7-9 to TRBJ2-2; TRBD2 matches at 7 bases. This CDR3 has 15 amino acids. Trimming at V came to 8 bases and at J to 3 bases, leaving 9 bases not matched to a gene. Per the germline V gene, CDR1 is SEHNR and CDR2 is FQNEAQ (reference sequence). In DNA form, the CDR3 reads TGTGCCAGCGATGGCCTGCGGGAGTACACCGGGGAGCTGTTTTTT. Translation gives CASDGLREYTGELFF.

The CDR3 nucleotides read TGCGCCAGCAGCCAAGCAGAGGGTTCTCATGGCTACACCTTC. Residues: CASSQAEGSHGYTF. The chain combines TRBV4-3 with TRBJ1-2; D is uncertain. The CDR3 contains 14 residues. Deletions cut 1 base from V and 6 bases from J, with 12 bases between. Germline V lookup: CDR1 LGHNA, CDR2 YSLEER.

The V and J genes are TRBV27 and TRBJ1-2, with D maybe TRBD1 (6 bases). The CDR3 is 17 residues long. Germline V gene data show CDR1 as MNHEY and CDR2 as SMNVEV (reference sequence). Trimming stripped 4 bases from V and 5 bases from J, with 23 bases between. In DNA, the CDR3 is TGTGCCAGCAGTTCGACCCACCAGGACAGAATTCAATATGGCTACACCTTC. This encodes CASSSTHQDRIQYGYTF.

V and J are TRBV10-3 and TRBJ1-5; 10 nucleotides agree with TRBD1. The germline gives CDR1 ENHRY, CDR2 SYGVKD. This CDR3 region has 19 residues. The trim removed 4 bases at V and 4 bases at J, leaving 16 bases unmatched. CDR3 loop: CAISASAGTGDSANQPQHF. The CDR3 region has the DNA TGTGCCATCAGTGCCTCTGCCGGGACAGGGGATTCGGCAAATCAGCCCCAGCATTTT.

J is TRBJ1-3 and V is TRBV7-6; no firm D call. Germline V gene data show CDR1 as SGHVS and CDR2 as FNYEAQ. V was trimmed by 0 bases and J by 0 bases, leaving 9 bases between them. There are 16 residues in the CDR3. CDR3 coding DNA: TGTGCCAGCAGCTTAGCTACAACAAGCTCTGGAAACACCATATATTTT. Its translation is CASSLATTSSGNTIYF.

This chain links TRBV2 with TRBJ2-1, with a tentative D call TRBD2 (6 bases). V was shortened by 5 bases and J by 8 bases, with 13 bases between the two germline ends. This CDR3 has 13 residues. Germline values: CDR1 SNHLY, CDR2 FYNNEI. The chain's CDR3 is CASSRDLGDEQFF. The DNA for the CDR3 is TGTGCCAGCAGTCGGGACTTGGGGGATGAGCAGTTCTTC.

This rearrangement joins TRBV9 to TRBJ1-1; TRBD1 matches 7 bases. The CDR3 length is 15 residues. V was clipped by 3 bases and J by 1 base; unmatched bases: 6. Germline CDR1 is SGDLS and CDR2 is YYNGEE. CDR3 coding DNA: TGTGCCAGCAGCGACCCACAGGGGAGGAACACTGAAGCTTTCTTT. This encodes CASSDPQGRNTEAFF.

The chain employs TRBV30 and TRBJ2-7, with TRBD2 matching over 10 bases. Germline values: CDR1 GTSNPN, CDR2 SVGIG (reference sequence). Trimming cost V 0 bases and J 5 bases; bases outside gene matches: 7. The length of the CDR3 is 15 residues. The CDR3 protein is CAWSVKSGGAHEQYF. Written as DNA, the CDR3 is TGTGCCTGGAGTGTAAAAAGCGGGGGGGCGCACGAGCAGTACTTC.

V usage is TRBV12-3 or TRBV12-4 and J usage is TRBJ1-2, with 8 bases aligning to TRBD1. V was pared by 6 bases and J by 6 bases, with 3 bases of the junction left unmatched. The CDR3 is 12 amino acids. The CDR3 DNA reads as TGTGCCAGCAGCCCGACAGGGGATGGCTACACCTTC. It translates to CASSPTGDGYTF.

The gene calls are TRBV30 and TRBJ2-1; 9 nucleotides line up with TRBD2. This CDR3 region has 16 residues. Trimming cost V 4 bases and J 6 bases; bases outside gene matches: 13. The germline V gene encodes CDR1 GTSNPN and CDR2 SVGIG (reference sequence). CDR3 residues: CAWNLSPSGESNEQFF. For the CDR3, the DNA is TGTGCCTGGAACCTATCCCCTAGCGGGGAAAGCAATGAGCAGTTCTTC.

The V and J genes are TRBV6-4 and TRBJ2-7, with D possibly matching TRBD1 (5 bases). V was trimmed by 3 bases and J by 6 bases, leaving 12 bases between them. The CDR3 runs 13 residues. Germline CDR1 and CDR2: MRHNA and SNTAGT. CDR3 bases: TGTGCCAGCAGTGAGAGTGGGGCCAGCGAGCAGTACTTC. It specifies CASSESGASEQYF.

This clone was found once. The chain uses TRBV5-1 and TRBJ2-3; TRBD1 matches at 9 bases. The V gene end was trimmed by 4 bases and the J gene end by 0 bases; junction bases not matched to a gene: 6. The length of the CDR3 is 16 residues. Germline V gene lookup returns CDR1 SGHRS and CDR2 YFSETQ. The CDR3 region has the DNA TGCGCCAGCAGCGCACAGGGGGCAGGTAGCACAGATACGCAGTATTTT. It translates to CASSAQGAGSTDTQYF.

This clone was picked up one time. Other nucleotide sequences in the sample specify the same CDR3. The V and J genes are TRBV11-2 and TRBJ1-5; D gene ambiguous. The CDR3 is 13 amino acids. Germline V lookup: CDR1 SGHAT, CDR2 FQNNGV. V dropped 0 bases and J dropped 4 bases, with 4 bases sitting between them. The CDR3 bases are TGTGCCAGCAGCTTAGACCGTAATCAGCCCCAGCATTTT. Protein product: CASSLDRNQPQHF.

The rearrangement joins TRBV9 to TRBJ1-5, with 8 positions matching TRBD1. V shed 3 bases and J 9 bases; nucleotides not matched to a gene: 5. Germline CDR1 SGDLS, CDR2 YYNGEE. CDR3 size: 13 residues. In DNA, the CDR3 is TGTGCCAGCAGCGGTGGACAGGGCGGGCCCCAGCATTTT. It codes for CASSGGQGGPQHF.

The chain combines TRBV6-2 or TRBV6-3 with TRBJ2-3; TRBD1 might be the D (5 bases). CDR1 and CDR2 (germline): MNHEY, SVGEGT. CDR3 length: 13 residues. The V gene lost 6 bases and the J gene lost 3 bases, with 10 bases spanning the gap. CDR3 sequence: CASSKDRTDTQYF. The CDR3 coding sequence is TGTGCCAGCAGCAAAGACAGAACAGATACGCAGTATTTT.